The source of this TCR beta chain is a study of T cells in women clearing cervical HPV infection. Study summary: Controls gave blood once infection was undetectable; cases at lesion identification.

The repertoire was sequenced with immunoSEQ multiplex PCR; TCRdb's copy has only in-frame clones and lacks some. Its table lists under 50,000 clones. Prevalent HPV16 infections were excluded; only incident single HPV16 infections included. Study results and caveats: CIN3+ cases had significantly higher TCR richness than controls; evenness did not differ.

Regarding this clone: Its antigen remains unidentified. The read gets to within 3 residues of the CDR3 end, and the germline J gene fills in the rest.

Germline lookup yields CDR1 SQVTM and CDR2 ANQGSEA. The V end was cut by 6 bases, the J end by 6 bases, with 18 bases between. The CDR3 consists of 13 residues. The specimen sequenced was blood buffy coat. This sequence was found in a woman between 18 and 75 years old with a cervical HPV16 infection that either progressed to CIN3+ or cleared (not recorded which). V is TRBV29-1 and J is TRBJ2-7; D may be TRBD1 (6 bases). CDR3: CSVTYLTGSEQYF. The part of the CDR3 DNA that was read is TGCAGCGTCACCTACCTTACAGGGTCCGAG.